Below are 8 T cell receptor beta chains sequenced from a single sample in a study of blood T cell repertoires in COVID-19. Some clones are missing from TCRdb's copy, which holds only in-frame ones; the method was immunoSEQ multiplex PCR. The profile covers about 160,000 clones, with about 86% appearing a single time and roughly 7% taken by the ten largest. The sequencing input was peripheral blood. The receptor source for this set is a man aged 50 or older with active or convalescent COVID-19.

This clone was seen once. The chain links TRBV18 to TRBJ2-7; D might be TRBD2 (5 bases). Per germline, CDR1 KGHSH and CDR2 LQKENI. Trimming cost V 3 bases and J 7 bases, with 22 bases left between them. The CDR3 spans 16 residues. CDR3 in amino acids: CASSPSEWTSSGEQYF. The CDR3 region has the DNA TGTGCCAGCTCACCTTCAGAGTGGACTTCTTCGGGGGAGCAGTACTTC.

This clone was seen more than once but under ten times. The chain links TRBV5-6 to TRBJ1-5; TRBD1 matches 8 bases. CDR3 size: 16 residues. Losses at the gene ends were 4 bases for V and 5 bases for J; bases not matched to a gene: 11. CDR1 SGHDT and CDR2 YYEEEE come from the germline V gene. DNA of the CDR3: TGTGCCAGCAGCGATTGGCGGCAGGGGGCAGATCAGCCCCAGCATTTT. It yields the protein CASSDWRQGADQPQHF.

The V gene is TRBV12-3 or TRBV12-4, the J gene TRBJ2-7, with 9 bases lining up with TRBD1. The CDR3 has 13 residues. V lost 4 bases to trimming and J lost 3 bases; unmatched junction nucleotides: 1. The CDR3 region is CASSWTGDYEQYF. In nucleotides, the CDR3 is TGTGCCAGCAGTTGGACAGGGGACTACGAGCAGTACTTC.

The genes are TRBV11-3 and TRBJ2-2, with 8 bases that match TRBD1. Germline CDR1 is SGHNT and CDR2 is YENEEA. V lost 5 bases and J lost 0; bases outside the gene matches: 5. The CDR3 extends over 16 amino acids. Written as DNA, the CDR3 is TGTGCCAGCAGCCACTGGACAGGGACGAACACCGGGGAGCTGTTTTTT. Translation: CASSHWTGTNTGELFF.

The chain joins TRBV24-1 to TRBJ2-3, with 9 bases matching TRBD2. V was pared by 2 bases and J by 2 bases, with 4 bases of the junction left unmatched. The CDR3 totals 16 residues. Looked up from germline, CDR1 is KGHDR and CDR2 is SFDVKD. CDR3 nucleotide sequence: TGTGCCACCAGTGATTCCCTAGCGGGGACCACAGATACGCAGTATTTT. Translation gives CATSDSLAGTTDTQYF.

This clone was counted between two and nine times. The V and J genes are TRBV11-3 and TRBJ1-1, with D possibly matching TRBD1 (5 bases). The germline CDR1 and CDR2 sequences are SGHNT and YENEEA. The CDR3 is made up of 18 amino acids. Between the trimmed V and J ends, which lost 5 bases and 1 base, there was a span of 23 bases. CDR3 sequence (DNA): TGTGCCAGCAGCCTCCTTGCGGGACGAGGGAATTCGAACACTGAAGCTTTCTTT. Amino acids: CASSLLAGRGNSNTEAFF.

This clone was observed once. The gene calls are TRBV10-3 and TRBJ1-6, with D tentatively TRBD1 (6 bases). The V and J ends lost 10 bases and 15 bases respectively, with 22 bases between them. The CDR3 extends over 13 amino acids. Germline V lookup: CDR1 ENHRY, CDR2 SYGVKD. CDR3 amino acids: CATSWDTAGRLHF. In DNA, the CDR3 is TGTGCCACGTCCTGGGACACAGCCGGTCGCCTCCACTTT.

DNA for the CDR3: TGTGCCAGCAGCCCGACAGTTTACAATGAGCAGTTCTTC. Protein product: CASSPTVYNEQFF. V usage is TRBV7-3 and J usage is TRBJ2-1; D may be TRBD1 (5 bases). The CDR3 sequence is 13 residues long. V dropped 5 bases and J dropped 4 bases, with 9 bases sitting between them. Germline lookup yields CDR1 SGHTA and CDR2 FQGTGA.